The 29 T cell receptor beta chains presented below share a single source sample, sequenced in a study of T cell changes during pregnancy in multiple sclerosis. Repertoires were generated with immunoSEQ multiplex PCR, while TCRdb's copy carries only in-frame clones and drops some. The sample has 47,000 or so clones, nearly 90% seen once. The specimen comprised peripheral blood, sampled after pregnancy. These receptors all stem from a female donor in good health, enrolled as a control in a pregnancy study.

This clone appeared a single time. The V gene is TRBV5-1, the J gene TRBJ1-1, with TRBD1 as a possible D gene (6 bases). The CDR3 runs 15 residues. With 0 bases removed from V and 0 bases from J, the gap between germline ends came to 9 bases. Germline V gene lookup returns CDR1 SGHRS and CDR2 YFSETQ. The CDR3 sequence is CASSLGGQLNTEAFF. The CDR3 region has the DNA TGCGCCAGCAGCTTGGGAGGACAGTTGAACACTGAAGCTTTCTTT.

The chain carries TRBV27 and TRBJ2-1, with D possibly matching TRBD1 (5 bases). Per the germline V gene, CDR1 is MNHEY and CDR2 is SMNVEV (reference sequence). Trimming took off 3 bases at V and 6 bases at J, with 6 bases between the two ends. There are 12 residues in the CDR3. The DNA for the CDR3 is TGTGCCAGCAGTTTCCAGGGCAATGAGCAGTTCTTC. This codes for CASSFQGNEQFF.

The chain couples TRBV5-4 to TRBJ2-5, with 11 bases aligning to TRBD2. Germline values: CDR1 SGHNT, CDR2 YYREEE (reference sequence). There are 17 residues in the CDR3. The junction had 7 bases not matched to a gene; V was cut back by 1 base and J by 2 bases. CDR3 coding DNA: TGTGCCAGCAGCTTGCGGGCTATAGCGGGGGGGCAAGAGACCCAGTACTTC. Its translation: CASSLRAIAGGQETQYF.

The CDR3 loop reads CASSSPRYEQYF. The CDR3 nucleotides read TGCGCCAGCAGCTCCCCGAGGTACGAGCAGTACTTC. The chain joins TRBV4-1 to TRBJ2-7; D ambiguous. There are 12 residues in the CDR3. Trimming shortened V by 5 bases and J by 4 bases, and 9 bases separated the two germline ends. Germline V gene sequence: CDR1 MGHRA, CDR2 YSYEKL.

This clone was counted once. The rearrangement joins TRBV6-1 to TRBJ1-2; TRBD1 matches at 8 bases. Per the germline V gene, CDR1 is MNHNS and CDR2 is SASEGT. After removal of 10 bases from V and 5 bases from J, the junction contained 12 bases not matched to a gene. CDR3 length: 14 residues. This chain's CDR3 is CAIRDRSREYGYTF. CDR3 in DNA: TGTGCCATCAGGGACAGGTCTCGGGAATATGGCTACACCTTC.

The CDR3 DNA sequence: TGTGCCAGCAGTTACTCGGCTAGCGGGGGTGTGGAGCAGTTCTTC. It encodes CASSYSASGGVEQFF. The chain joins TRBV6-5 to TRBJ2-1; TRBD2 matches 10 bases. V gave up 0 bases and J gave up 10 bases; unmatched junction bases: 6. This CDR3 region has 15 residues. The germline gives CDR1 MNHEY, CDR2 SVGAGI.

DNA of the CDR3: TGTGCCAGTAGTGTTTCGGGACAGGGGTATTCACCCCTCCACTTT. Encoded protein: CASSVSGQGYSPLHF. The gene calls are TRBV19 and TRBJ1-6; 10 nucleotides line up with TRBD1. The CDR3 has 15 amino acids. Germline trimming cut 5 bases from V and 8 bases from J; bases unmatched to any gene: 6. The germline gives CDR1 LNHDA, CDR2 SQIVND (reference sequence).

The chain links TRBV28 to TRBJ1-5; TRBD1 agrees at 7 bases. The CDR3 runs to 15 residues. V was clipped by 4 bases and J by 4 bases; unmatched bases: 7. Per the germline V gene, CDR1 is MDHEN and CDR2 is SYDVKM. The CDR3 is CASSYLQGMNQPQHF. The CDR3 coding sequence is TGTGCCAGCAGTTACCTACAGGGGATGAATCAGCCCCAGCATTTT.

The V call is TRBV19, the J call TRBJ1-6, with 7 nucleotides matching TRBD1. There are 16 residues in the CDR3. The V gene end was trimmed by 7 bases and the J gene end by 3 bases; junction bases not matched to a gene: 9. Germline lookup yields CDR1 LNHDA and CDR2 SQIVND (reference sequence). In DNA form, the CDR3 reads TGTGCCAGTACCTCAGGGACAGCGGGCTATAATTCACCCCTCCACTTT. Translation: CASTSGTAGYNSPLHF.

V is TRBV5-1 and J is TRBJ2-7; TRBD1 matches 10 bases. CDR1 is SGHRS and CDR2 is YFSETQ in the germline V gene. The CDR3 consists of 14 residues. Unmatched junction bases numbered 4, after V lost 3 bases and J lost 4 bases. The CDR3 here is CASSYGTGVYEQYF. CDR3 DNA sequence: TGCGCCAGCAGCTACGGGACAGGGGTTTACGAGCAGTACTTC.

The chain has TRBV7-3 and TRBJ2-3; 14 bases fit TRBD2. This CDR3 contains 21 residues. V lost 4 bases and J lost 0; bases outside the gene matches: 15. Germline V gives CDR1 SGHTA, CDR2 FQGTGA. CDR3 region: CASSWRLPGLAGETSTDTQYF. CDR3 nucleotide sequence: TGTGCCAGCAGCTGGCGCCTACCGGGACTAGCGGGGGAGACAAGCACAGATACGCAGTATTTT.

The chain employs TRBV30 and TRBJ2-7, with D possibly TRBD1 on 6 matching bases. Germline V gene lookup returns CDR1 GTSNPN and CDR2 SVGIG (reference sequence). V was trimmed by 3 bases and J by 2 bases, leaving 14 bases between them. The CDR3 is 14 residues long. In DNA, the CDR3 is TGTGCCTGGAGAAAAAGGACAGTGGCCTACGAGCAGTACTTC. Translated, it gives CAWRKRTVAYEQYF.

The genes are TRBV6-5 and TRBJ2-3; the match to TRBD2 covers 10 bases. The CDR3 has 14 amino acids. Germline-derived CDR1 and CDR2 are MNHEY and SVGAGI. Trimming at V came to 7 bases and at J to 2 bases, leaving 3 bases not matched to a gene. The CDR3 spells CASKTSGDTDTQYF. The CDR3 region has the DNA TGTGCCAGCAAAACTAGCGGGGACACAGATACGCAGTATTTT.

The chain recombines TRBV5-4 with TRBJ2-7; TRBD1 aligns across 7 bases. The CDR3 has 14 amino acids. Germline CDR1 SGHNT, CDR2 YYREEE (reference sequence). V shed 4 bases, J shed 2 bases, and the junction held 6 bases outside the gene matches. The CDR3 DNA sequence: TGTGCCAGCAGCATGGACAGGCAGGCCTACGAGCAGTACTTC. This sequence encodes CASSMDRQAYEQYF.

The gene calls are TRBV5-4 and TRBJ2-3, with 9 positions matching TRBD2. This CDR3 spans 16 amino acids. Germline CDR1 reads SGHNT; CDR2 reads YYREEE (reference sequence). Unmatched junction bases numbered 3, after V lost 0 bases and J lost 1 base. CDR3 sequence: CASSLEAGGGTDTQYF. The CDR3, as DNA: TGTGCCAGCAGCTTGGAGGCGGGGGGGGGCACAGATACGCAGTATTTT.

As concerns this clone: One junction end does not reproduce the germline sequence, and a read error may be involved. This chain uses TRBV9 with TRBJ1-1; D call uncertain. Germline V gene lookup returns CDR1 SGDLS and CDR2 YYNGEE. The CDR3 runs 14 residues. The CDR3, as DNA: TGTGCCAGCAGCGGCGGAGGAGAGAACGCTGAAGCTTTCTTT. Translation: CASSGGGENAEAFF. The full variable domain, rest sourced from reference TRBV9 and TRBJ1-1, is DSGVTQTPKHLITATGQRVTLRCSPRSGDLSVYWYQQSLDQGLQFLIQYYNGEERAKGNILERFSAQQFPDLHSELNLSSLELGDSALYFCASSGGGENAEAFFGQGTRLTVV.

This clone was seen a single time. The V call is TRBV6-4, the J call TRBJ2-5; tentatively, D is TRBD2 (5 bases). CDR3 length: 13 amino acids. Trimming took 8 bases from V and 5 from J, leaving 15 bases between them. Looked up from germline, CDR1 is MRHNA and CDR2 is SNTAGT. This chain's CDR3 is CASAAEAGETQYF. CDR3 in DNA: TGTGCCAGCGCCGCGGAGGCCGGGGAGACCCAGTACTTC.

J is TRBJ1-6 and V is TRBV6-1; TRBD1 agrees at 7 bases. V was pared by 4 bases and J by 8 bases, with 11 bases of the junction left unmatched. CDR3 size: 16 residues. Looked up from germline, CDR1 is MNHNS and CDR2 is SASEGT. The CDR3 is CASSAHRGPGYSPLHF. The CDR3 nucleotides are TGTGCCAGCAGTGCCCACAGGGGCCCGGGGTATTCACCCCTCCACTTT.

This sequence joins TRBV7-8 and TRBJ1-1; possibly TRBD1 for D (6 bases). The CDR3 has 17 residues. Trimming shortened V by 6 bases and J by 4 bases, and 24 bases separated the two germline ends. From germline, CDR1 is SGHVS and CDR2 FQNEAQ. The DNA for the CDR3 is TGTGCCAGCAGGATATTGGGGGGCTCCGGCGGGGGCACTGAAGCTTTCTTT. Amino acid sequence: CASRILGGSGGGTEAFF.

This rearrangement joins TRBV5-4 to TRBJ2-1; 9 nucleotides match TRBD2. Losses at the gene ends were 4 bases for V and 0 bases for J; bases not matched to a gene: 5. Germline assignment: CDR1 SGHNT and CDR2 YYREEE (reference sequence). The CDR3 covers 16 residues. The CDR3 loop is CASSPRTSASYNEQFF. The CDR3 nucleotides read TGTGCCAGCAGCCCCCGGACTAGCGCCTCCTACAATGAGCAGTTCTTC.

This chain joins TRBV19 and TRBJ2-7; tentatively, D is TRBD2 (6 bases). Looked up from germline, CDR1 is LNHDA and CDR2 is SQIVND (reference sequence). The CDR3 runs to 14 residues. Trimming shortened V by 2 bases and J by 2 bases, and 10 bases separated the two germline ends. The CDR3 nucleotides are TGTGCCAGTAGTATAAACGGGAGCGCCTACGAGCAGTACTTC. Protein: CASSINGSAYEQYF.

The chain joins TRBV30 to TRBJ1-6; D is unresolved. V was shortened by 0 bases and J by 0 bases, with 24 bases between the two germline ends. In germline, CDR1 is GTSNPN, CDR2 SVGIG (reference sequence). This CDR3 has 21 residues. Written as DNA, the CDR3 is TGTGCCTGGAGTGTACGGGGTCGCCACGGAACACCGAGCTCCTATAATTCACCCCTCCACTTT. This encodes CAWSVRGRHGTPSSYNSPLHF.

The CDR3 coding sequence is TGTGCCAGCTCCGGGAGCTCTGGAAACACCATATATTTT. It translates to CASSGSSGNTIYF. This chain joins TRBV18 and TRBJ1-3, with unresolved D. The V and J ends lost 6 bases and 0 bases respectively, with 6 bases between them. The CDR3 sequence is 13 residues long. In germline, CDR1 is KGHSH, CDR2 LQKENI.

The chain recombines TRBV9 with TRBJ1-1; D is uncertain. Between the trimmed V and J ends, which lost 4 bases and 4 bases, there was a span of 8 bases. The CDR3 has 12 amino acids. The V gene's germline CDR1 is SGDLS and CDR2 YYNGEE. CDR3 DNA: TGTGCCAGCAGCAGACTTGGCACTGAAGCTTTCTTT. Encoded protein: CASSRLGTEAFF.

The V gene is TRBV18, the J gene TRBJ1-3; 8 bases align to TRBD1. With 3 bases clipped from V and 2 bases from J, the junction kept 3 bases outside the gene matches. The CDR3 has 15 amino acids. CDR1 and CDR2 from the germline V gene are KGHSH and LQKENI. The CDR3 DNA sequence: TGTGCCAGCTCACCTGACAGGGGAACTGGAAACACCATATATTTT. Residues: CASSPDRGTGNTIYF. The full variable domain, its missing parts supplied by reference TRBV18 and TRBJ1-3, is NAGVMQNPRHLVRRRGQEARLRCSPMKGHSHVYWYRQLPEEGLKFMVYLQKENIIDESGMPKERFSAEFPKEGPSILRIQQVVRGDSAAYFCASSPDRGTGNTIYFGEGSWLTVV.

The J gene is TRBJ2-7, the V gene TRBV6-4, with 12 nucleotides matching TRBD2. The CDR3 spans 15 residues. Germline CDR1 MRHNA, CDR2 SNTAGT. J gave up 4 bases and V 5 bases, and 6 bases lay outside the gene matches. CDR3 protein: CASSRLAGERYEQYF. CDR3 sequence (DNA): TGTGCCAGCAGTCGACTAGCGGGAGAGCGGTACGAGCAGTACTTC.

The CDR3 region has the DNA TGTGCCAGCAGCTTTACCCAGGGGTTTCGCACAGATACGCAGTATTTT. It is translated as CASSFTQGFRTDTQYF. The V and J genes are TRBV5-5 and TRBJ2-3; possible D gene TRBD1, 6 bases. The V end lost 2 bases, the J end lost 1 base, and 14 bases lay between the germline ends. The CDR3 has 16 amino acids. Germline-derived CDR1 and CDR2 are SGHKS and YYEKEE (reference sequence).

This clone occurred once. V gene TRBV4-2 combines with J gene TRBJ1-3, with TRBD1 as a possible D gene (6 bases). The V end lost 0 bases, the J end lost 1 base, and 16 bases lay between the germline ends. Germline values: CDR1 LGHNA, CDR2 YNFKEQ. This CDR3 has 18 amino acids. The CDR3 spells CASSQEFRGERSGNTIYF. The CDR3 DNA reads TGTGCCAGCAGCCAAGAGTTCAGGGGCGAGCGGTCTGGAAACACCATATATTTT.

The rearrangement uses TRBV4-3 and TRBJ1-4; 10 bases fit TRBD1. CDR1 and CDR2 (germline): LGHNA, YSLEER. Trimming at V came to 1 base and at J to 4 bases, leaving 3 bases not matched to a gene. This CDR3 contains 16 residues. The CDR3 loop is CASSQGGQGINEKLFF. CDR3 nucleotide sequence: TGCGCCAGCAGCCAAGGGGGACAGGGGATTAATGAAAAACTGTTTTTT.